Included here is one T cell receptor (beta chain) sequence, with context. Its antigen remains unidentified. The data are from a study of early T cells in non-severe SARS-CoV-2 infection. Findings and limits, study-wide: VDJdb-based annotation leaned toward anti-spike CD8 responses and missed private and CD4 specificities.

The protocol attached unique molecular identifiers to individual cDNA molecules. Each CDR3 protein is one row after TCRdb ran MiXCR on the 5' RACE reads. The sample consists of approximately 50,000 distinct CDR3 sequences, less than 15% of them appearing once. The CDR3 spans 15 residues. V was shortened by 2 bases and J by 1 base, with 9 bases between the two germline ends. Germline lookup yields CDR1 MDHEN and CDR2 SYDVKM. The chain is built from TRBV28 and TRBJ2-4, with D perhaps matching TRBD1 (5 bases). This sample comprised whole blood, obtained at baseline. The TCR was taken from an adult who was a healthcare worker with PCR-confirmed SARS-CoV-2 infection or an uninfected control (not recorded which). CDR3: CASSLRSGAKNIQYF. The CDR3 nucleotides read TGTGCCAGCAGTTTAAGGTCAGGGGCCAAAAACATTCAGTACTTC.